The 10 T cell receptor beta chains reported below all come from one sample, sequenced in a study of blood T cell repertoires in COVID-19. Libraries were prepared by immunoSEQ multiplex PCR; TCRdb keeps only in-frame clonotypes and omits some of them. The table has fewer than 120,000 clones, approximately 80% seen once. Sequencing was carried out using peripheral blood. The receptors shown here come from a woman in her sixties with acute or convalescent COVID-19.

The CDR3 DNA sequence: TGTGCCAGCAGTAGCGGATACACAGATACGCAGTATTTT. Protein product: CASSSGYTDTQYF. This chain joins TRBV6-5 and TRBJ2-3, with D perhaps matching TRBD2 (5 bases). This CDR3 region has 13 residues. The germline CDR1 and CDR2 sequences are MNHEY and SVGAGI. The V end was cut by 5 bases, the J end by 2 bases, with 8 bases between.

The chain joins TRBV12-5 to TRBJ1-4; unclear D gene. Germline CDR1 and CDR2: LGHNT and FRNRAP. The CDR3 spans 14 residues. With 5 bases removed from V and 4 bases from J, the gap between germline ends came to 11 bases. CDR3 loop: CASGLGNSNEKLFF. The DNA for the CDR3 is TGTGCTAGTGGTCTAGGCAATAGTAATGAAAAACTGTTTTTT.

The chain has TRBV5-1 and TRBJ2-7; D may be TRBD1 (6 bases). The V end lost 4 bases, the J end lost 3 bases, and 11 bases lay between the germline ends. The germline CDR1 and CDR2 sequences are SGHRS and YFSETQ. The CDR3 runs to 13 residues. CDR3: CASSTLGGYEQYF. DNA for the CDR3: TGCGCCAGCAGCACACTAGGGGGCTACGAGCAGTACTTC.

This rearrangement joins TRBV7-2 to TRBJ2-7; 13 bases agree with TRBD2. Germline V gene data show CDR1 as SGHTA and CDR2 as FQGNSA. The CDR3 is 13 amino acids. J lost 6 bases, V lost 6 bases, and 2 bases had no gene match. Written as DNA, the CDR3 is TGTGCCAGCAGGACTAGCGGGGGGTCCGAGCAGTACTTC. Translated, it gives CASRTSGGSEQYF.

This sequence joins TRBV20-1 and TRBJ1-5; 9 nucleotides align to TRBD1. The CDR3 spans 16 residues. With 3 bases clipped from V and 6 bases from J, the junction kept 12 bases outside the gene matches. Germline V gene sequence: CDR1 DFQATT, CDR2 SNEGSKA (reference sequence). The CDR3 bases are TGCAGTGCTAGTCGGTCCGGGACAGGGAGGAGTCAGCCCCAGCATTTT. This codes for CSASRSGTGRSQPQHF.

CDR3 bases: TGTGCCAGCAGCTTATCTGTTTCACCCCTCCACTTT. Translating it yields CASSLSVSPLHF. The rearrangement links TRBV11-2 to TRBJ1-6; D remains ambiguous. This CDR3 has 12 amino acids. Per the germline V gene, CDR1 is SGHAT and CDR2 is FQNNGV. V was pared by 2 bases and J by 9 bases, with 5 bases between. The full variable domain, its missing parts supplied by reference TRBV11-2 and TRBJ1-6, is EAGVAQSPRYKIIEKRQSVAFWCNPISGHATLYWYQQILGQGPKLLIQFQNNGVVDDSQLPKDRFSAERLKGVDSTLKIQPAKLEDSAVYLCASSLSVSPLHFGNGTRLTVT.

The chain couples TRBV7-6 to TRBJ1-2, with TRBD1 matching 9 bases. The ends lost 5 bases at V and 6 bases at J; junction bases unmatched: 4. The length of the CDR3 is 13 residues. Germline lookup yields CDR1 SGHVS and CDR2 FNYEAQ. CDR3 sequence: CASSLRTGDGYTF. CDR3 nucleotides: TGTGCCAGCAGCCTACGGACAGGGGATGGCTACACCTTC.

The V and J genes are TRBV9 and TRBJ1-1, with 8 bases lining up with TRBD1. Germline CDR1 reads SGDLS; CDR2 reads YYNGEE. V lost 0 bases, J lost 7 bases, and 5 bases stayed unmatched. CDR3 length: 14 amino acids. CDR3 nucleotides: TGTGCCAGCAGCGTAGACGGGACAGGACTTGAAGCTTTCTTT. This translates into CASSVDGTGLEAFF. Filled out from reference TRBV9 and TRBJ1-1, the complete variable domain reads DSGVTQTPKHLITATGQRVTLRCSPRSGDLSVYWYQQSLDQGLQFLIQYYNGEERAKGNILERFSAQQFPDLHSELNLSSLELGDSALYFCASSVDGTGLEAFFGQGTRLTVV.

This chain uses TRBV15 with TRBJ2-5; tentative D call: TRBD2 (6 bases). Trimming removed 5 bases from V and 5 bases from J, with 24 bases in between. This CDR3 region has 17 residues. Germline values: CDR1 LNHNV, CDR2 YYDKDF (reference sequence). CDR3 DNA: TGTGCCACCAGCCCCACGTTTTCCGCCCGGGGGTTGGAGACCCAGTACTTC. Amino acids: CATSPTFSARGLETQYF. Together with reference TRBV15 and TRBJ2-5, the CDR3 gives the full variable domain: DAMVIQNPRYQVTQFGKPVTLSCSQTLNHNVMYWYQQKSSQAPKLLFHYYDKDFNNEADTPDNFQSRRPNTSFCFLDIRSPGLGDTAMYLCATSPTFSARGLETQYFGPGTRLLVL.

This chain uses TRBV7-3 with TRBJ2-1, with TRBD2 matching 14 bases. Germline V gene sequence: CDR1 SGHTA, CDR2 FQGTGA. V lost 3 bases to trimming and J lost 9 bases; unmatched junction nucleotides: 13. The CDR3 sequence is 18 residues long. CDR3 DNA: TGTGCCAGCAGCTTGGGACAGGGGACTAGCGGGGGAAGGGGTGAGCAGTTCTTC. Protein product: CASSLGQGTSGGRGEQFF. Based on the CDR3 plus reference TRBV7-3 and TRBJ2-1, the full variable domain is GAGVSQTPSNKVTEKGKYVELRCDPISGHTALYWYRQSLGQGPEFLIYFQGTGAADDSGLPNDRFFAVRPEGSVSTLKIQRTERGDSAVYLCASSLGQGTSGGRGEQFFGPGTRLTVL.